The entry that follows covers one TCR beta chain sequence. This record belongs to a study of blood T cell repertoires in COVID-19. Overall study: The samples span acute and convalescent COVID-19 from the United States, Italy and Spain.

Participants' own reports of clinical history determined their cohort assignment. V gave up 4 bases and J gave up 5 bases; unmatched junction bases: 9. Germline V gives CDR1 SGHRS, CDR2 YFSETQ. The CDR3 has 16 amino acids. Original processing methods: Scientists estimated how many nucleated cells there were by amplifying reference gene primers. The data were produced by immunoSEQ multiplex PCR, yet TCRdb's version contains in-frame clones alone and is incomplete. The V and J calls and clone size come from that table; D and trimming were worked out from the DNA. The table includes approximately 240,000 clones, roughly nine tenths detected once.

The sequence came from a woman between 25 and 40 years old with acute COVID-19. Material for sequencing was PBMCs or T cells enriched from blood (not recorded which). This chain uses TRBV5-1 with TRBJ2-7, with 13 bases fitting TRBD2. CDR3 amino acids: CASSPFGLAGVDEQYF. The CDR3 region has the DNA TGCGCCAGCAGCCCCTTCGGACTAGCGGGAGTGGACGAGCAGTACTTC.